The 21 T cell receptor beta chains reported below all come from one sample, sequenced in a study of cytomegalovirus exposure and HLA in healthy donors. Assay: immunoSEQ multiplex PCR; the TCRdb copy retains only in-frame clones and omits some. In the table there are about 79,000 clones, more than 85% of which are singletons. The sequenced material came from PBMCs. These receptor sequences come from a woman in her twenties or thirties in good health and CMV-seronegative.

This rearrangement joins TRBV30 to TRBJ2-7; TRBD1 might be the D (5 bases). Germline CDR1 and CDR2: GTSNPN and SVGIG (reference sequence). V dropped 1 base and J dropped 4 bases, with 11 bases sitting between them. CDR3 size: 13 residues. The chain's CDR3 is CAWSGQPVYEQYF. Written as DNA, the CDR3 is TGTGCCTGGAGTGGACAGCCGGTATACGAGCAGTACTTC.

The chain is built from TRBV9 and TRBJ2-7; D ambiguous. Germline loops: CDR1 SGDLS, CDR2 YYNGEE. The CDR3 extends over 14 amino acids. V shed 0 bases and J shed 0 bases, with 7 bases lying between them. The CDR3 DNA follows: TGTGCCAGCAGCGTAGGAATAGCCTCCTACGAGCAGTACTTC. Translating gives CASSVGIASYEQYF.

The chain links TRBV21-1 to TRBJ2-7; the D call of TRBD2 is as the table states it, not checked on the DNA. TRBV21-1 is flagged as a pseudogene. This CDR3 spans 18 amino acids. CDR3: CASSKVQPTSGRGHEQYF. The CDR3 bases are TGTGCCAGCAGCAAAGTGCAACCTACTAGCGGGAGAGGGCACGAGCAGTACTTC.

This chain connects TRBV4-2 to TRBJ1-4, with D uncertain. The germline V gene encodes CDR1 LGHNA and CDR2 YNFKEQ. This CDR3 has 11 residues. V was trimmed by 1 base and J by 13 bases, leaving 7 bases between them. CDR3 sequence reads: CASSQGERLFF. In nucleotides, the CDR3 is TGTGCCAGCAGCCAAGGGGAGCGACTGTTTTTT.

The rearrangement joins TRBV7-9 to TRBJ1-2; no firm D call. This CDR3 is 14 amino acids long. Trimming left V 2 bases short and J 1 base short, with 8 bases between. The V gene's germline CDR1 is SEHNR and CDR2 FQNEAQ (reference sequence). The CDR3 is CASSLSFSNYGYTF. In nucleotides, the CDR3 is TGTGCCAGCAGCTTATCTTTCAGTAACTATGGCTACACCTTC.

The rearrangement uses TRBV7-9 and TRBJ1-1; D possibly corresponds to TRBD1 (6 bases). V dropped 10 bases and J dropped 0 bases, with 12 bases sitting between them. The CDR3 length is 13 residues. The V gene's germline CDR1 is SEHNR and CDR2 FQNEAQ (reference sequence). In DNA, the CDR3 is TGTGCCACTACGGACAGAATGAACACTGAAGCTTTCTTT. The encoded protein is CATTDRMNTEAFF.

The V gene is TRBV7-3, the J gene TRBJ2-1, with 7 bases that match TRBD2. The CDR3 length is 16 residues. Looked up from germline, CDR1 is SGHTA and CDR2 is FQGTGA. The V gene end was trimmed by 5 bases and the J gene end by 4 bases; junction bases not matched to a gene: 11. The CDR3 DNA follows: TGTGCCAGCAGCCTTAAAGCGGGACTGAATTACAATGAGCAGTTCTTC. Its protein is CASSLKAGLNYNEQFF. The variable domain in full, completed from reference TRBV7-3 and TRBJ2-1, reads GAGVSQTPSNKVTEKGKYVELRCDPISGHTALYWYRQSLGQGPEFLIYFQGTGAADDSGLPNDRFFAVRPEGSVSTLKIQRTERGDSAVYLCASSLKAGLNYNEQFFGPGTRLTVL.

The chain is built from TRBV9 and TRBJ2-7, with D maybe TRBD2 (5 bases). The CDR3 is 13 amino acids. The V end lost 2 bases, the J end lost 7 bases, and 13 bases lay between the germline ends. The germline V gene encodes CDR1 SGDLS and CDR2 YYNGEE. This CDR3 reads CASSVATSGEQYF. The DNA of the CDR3 is TGTGCCAGCAGCGTTGCCACTTCGGGGGAGCAGTACTTC.

This chain uses TRBV9 with TRBJ2-3, with 10 bases matching TRBD2. Per germline, CDR1 SGDLS and CDR2 YYNGEE. This CDR3 has 16 residues. Germline trimming cut 0 bases from V and 5 bases from J; bases unmatched to any gene: 6. The CDR3 reads CASSVGAGGLGDTQYF. The CDR3 DNA reads TGTGCCAGCAGCGTAGGAGCGGGGGGGCTTGGAGATACGCAGTATTTT.

V and J are TRBV9 and TRBJ1-1; D gene uncertain. CDR3 length: 17 amino acids. The germline gives CDR1 SGDLS, CDR2 YYNGEE. The V end lost 0 bases, the J end lost 0 bases, and 15 bases lay between the germline ends. The CDR3 nucleotides are TGTGCCAGCAGCGTAGGTGTAGGCGGTTTCGTGAACACTGAAGCTTTCTTT. Translation: CASSVGVGGFVNTEAFF.

The J gene is TRBJ1-2, the V gene TRBV30, with D perhaps matching TRBD1 (6 bases). Trimming cost V 8 bases and J 6 bases, with 19 bases left between them. Germline CDR1 GTSNPN, CDR2 SVGIG (reference sequence). The CDR3 covers 13 residues. The CDR3 DNA sequence: TGTGCCGCCTTTGGGGGGGCTGGGAATGGCTACACCTTC. Translation gives CAAFGGAGNGYTF.

This chain connects TRBV19 to TRBJ1-1; 7 bases match TRBD1. Losses at the gene ends were 5 bases for V and 0 bases for J; bases not matched to a gene: 6. The CDR3 is 15 residues long. Per the germline V gene, CDR1 is LNHDA and CDR2 is SQIVND (reference sequence). CDR3 sequence reads: CASSSNTGVNTEAFF. Here the CDR3 DNA reads TGTGCCAGTAGTTCTAACACAGGGGTGAACACTGAAGCTTTCTTT.

V and J are TRBV18 and TRBJ1-2; no clear D. Looked up from germline, CDR1 is KGHSH and CDR2 is LQKENI. V shed 3 bases and J shed 0 bases, with 11 bases lying between them. This CDR3 has 15 amino acids. CDR3 DNA: TGTGCCAGCTCACCTTCGGCGGGCGCTAACTATGGCTACACCTTC. This translates into CASSPSAGANYGYTF.

The V and J genes are TRBV28 and TRBJ1-2; D not resolved. The CDR3 is 13 amino acids. V was cut by 6 bases and J by 4 bases, with 12 bases left in between. Germline CDR1 reads MDHEN; CDR2 reads SYDVKM. The DNA for the CDR3 is TGTGCCAGCAGCTCCCGCAGAACCTATGGCTACACCTTC. Protein product: CASSSRRTYGYTF.

This clone was picked up one time. The genes are TRBV7-8 and TRBJ2-7; TRBD2 aligns across 11 bases. Per germline, CDR1 SGHVS and CDR2 FQNEAQ. CDR3 size: 17 residues. J was trimmed by 2 bases and V by 5 bases; bases with no gene match: 11. CDR3 DNA: TGTGCCAGCAGCCTAAACCCAACTAGCGGGAGAGCCTACGAGCAGTACTTC. The encoded protein is CASSLNPTSGRAYEQYF.

The rearrangement uses TRBV7-2 and TRBJ2-5; TRBD1 matches 8 bases. The junction had 18 bases not matched to a gene; V was cut back by 5 bases and J by 4 bases. The V gene's germline CDR1 is SGHTA and CDR2 FQGNSA. CDR3 size: 18 residues. DNA for the CDR3: TGTGCCAGCAGCGCACGGCGGACAGGGTATTTTTCTGGAGAGACCCAGTACTTC. It encodes CASSARRTGYFSGETQYF.

V usage is TRBV4-1 and J usage is TRBJ1-2; D remains unclear. Between the trimmed V and J ends, which lost 0 bases and 3 bases, there was a span of 14 bases. Germline assignment: CDR1 MGHRA and CDR2 YSYEKL. The CDR3 has 16 residues. The CDR3, as DNA: TGCGCCAGCAGCCAAGATAGCACGGCAAGGTACTATGGCTACACCTTC. Translated: CASSQDSTARYYGYTF.

The chain carries TRBV13 and TRBJ2-1; 15 bases map to TRBD2. CDR1 is PRHDT, CDR2 FYEKMQ, per germline (reference sequence). The CDR3 extends over 18 amino acids. With 3 bases clipped from V and 5 bases from J, the junction kept 8 bases outside the gene matches. The CDR3 is CASSFPGLAGGSDNEQFF. CDR3 bases: TGTGCCAGCAGCTTTCCAGGACTAGCGGGAGGGTCGGACAATGAGCAGTTCTTC.

The chain employs TRBV18 and TRBJ1-2, with D perhaps TRBD1 (6 bases). Germline V gives CDR1 KGHSH, CDR2 LQKENI. The length of the CDR3 is 12 residues. Trimming cost V 4 bases and J 4 bases, with 7 bases left between them. As DNA, the CDR3 is TGTGCCAGCTCACTACAGGGCTATGGCTACACCTTC. Its translation is CASSLQGYGYTF.

This sequence joins TRBV6-5 and TRBJ1-4; possibly TRBD1 for D (6 bases). Germline loops: CDR1 MNHEY, CDR2 SVGAGI. The CDR3 extends over 15 amino acids. The V end was cut by 2 bases, the J end by 4 bases, with 11 bases between. The CDR3: CASSYQGSLNEKLFF. The CDR3, as DNA: TGTGCCAGCAGTTACCAGGGGTCCCTTAATGAAAAACTGTTTTTT.

The gene calls are TRBV5-4 and TRBJ2-7; 7 nucleotides line up with TRBD2. The CDR3 is made up of 14 amino acids. Germline values: CDR1 SGHNT, CDR2 YYREEE (reference sequence). Trimming took 2 bases from V and 2 from J; bases not matched to a gene: 4. The CDR3 DNA sequence: TGTGCCAGCAGCTTATCCAGCGGGACCTACGAGCAGTACTTC. It encodes CASSLSSGTYEQYF.